A single sample gave rise to the 22 T cell receptor beta chains below, sequenced in a study of CD4+ T cells in melanoma. Measured with immunoSEQ multiplex PCR; TCRdb has only the in-frame clones, and not every one. This repertoire shows more than 4,500 clones, 55% to 75% found once; its top ten account for 24%. The specimen was cells from a culture (not recorded whether cultured in vitro). These TCRs come from a human donor with melanoma.

The chain has TRBV6-5 and TRBJ1-5; D might be TRBD1 (6 bases). The V and J ends lost 6 bases and 2 bases respectively, with 11 bases between them. The CDR3 spans 14 residues. CDR1 MNHEY and CDR2 SVGAGI come from the germline V gene. This CDR3 reads CASRQGAGNQPQHF. The DNA for the CDR3 is TGTGCCAGCAGACAGGGTGCAGGCAATCAGCCCCAGCATTTT.

Worth noting for this clone: A read error may produce the germline difference seen at one junction end. The chain recombines TRBV28 with TRBJ1-6; 7 bases fit TRBD1. Germline lookup yields CDR1 MDHEN and CDR2 SYDVKM. CDR3 size: 16 residues. CDR3 DNA sequence: TGTGCCAGTAAGCAGACAGGGCCCTCCTATATTTCACCCCTCCACTTT. Protein: CASKQTGPSYISPLHF.

V gene TRBV6-1 combines with J gene TRBJ2-1; D may be TRBD1 or TRBD2 (6 bases each). In germline, CDR1 is MNHNS, CDR2 SASEGT. V was cut by 1 base and J by 0 bases, with 10 bases left in between. The CDR3 length is 16 residues. In nucleotides, the CDR3 is TGTGCCAGCAGTGAAGACGGGGGCAGCTCCTACAATGAGCAGTTCTTC. It is translated as CASSEDGGSSYNEQFF.

In its sample, this clone was seen a few times. The chain uses TRBV11-2 and TRBJ1-5; TRBD1 is a possible D gene (5 bases). Germline loops: CDR1 SGHAT, CDR2 FQNNGV. The CDR3 is 14 residues long. V shed 1 base and J shed 4 bases, with 8 bases lying between them. The CDR3 DNA sequence: TGTGCCAGCAGCTTAGGACAGACTAATCAGCCCCAGCATTTT. As protein: CASSLGQTNQPQHF. The full variable domain, with the rest looked up from reference TRBV11-2 and TRBJ1-5, is EAGVAQSPRYKIIEKRQSVAFWCNPISGHATLYWYQQILGQGPKLLIQFQNNGVVDDSQLPKDRFSAERLKGVDSTLKIQPAKLEDSAVYLCASSLGQTNQPQHFGDGTRLSIL.

The V call is TRBV4-1, the J call TRBJ1-4; possibly TRBD1 for D (6 bases). From germline, CDR1 is MGHRA and CDR2 YSYEKL. The V end lost 2 bases, the J end lost 8 bases, and 18 bases lay between the germline ends. The CDR3 has 16 residues. The CDR3 bases are TGCGCCAGCAGCCAATCACAGGGAGTCACTTTCGAAAAACTGTTTTTT. Its protein product is CASSQSQGVTFEKLFF.

By frequency in the sample, this clone is medium-sized (0.01 to 0.1%). The V gene is TRBV6-5, the J gene TRBJ2-3; D is unclear. The CDR3 contains 14 residues. Per the germline V gene, CDR1 is MNHEY and CDR2 is SVGAGI. With 0 bases removed from V and 0 bases from J, the gap between germline ends came to 4 bases. This chain's CDR3 is CASSYSPSTDTQYF. CDR3 in DNA: TGTGCCAGCAGTTACTCGCCTAGCACAGATACGCAGTATTTT.

This chain links TRBV19 with TRBJ2-6, with a weak D call TRBD1 (6 bases). The CDR3 is 16 amino acids. Germline-derived CDR1 and CDR2 are LNHDA and SQIVND (reference sequence). V lost 4 bases and J 0 bases, leaving 10 bases between the germline ends. CDR3 amino acids: CASSSWTASGANVLTF. The CDR3 coding sequence is TGTGCCAGTAGTAGTTGGACAGCCTCTGGGGCCAACGTCCTGACTTTC.

This sequence joins TRBV6-6 and TRBJ1-4; TRBD1 aligns across 9 bases. With 6 bases clipped from V and 5 bases from J, the junction kept 4 bases outside the gene matches. CDR3 length: 14 residues. Per germline, CDR1 MNHNY and CDR2 SVGAGI (reference sequence). Here the CDR3 DNA reads TGTGCCAGCAGCGTACAGGGGGCCAATGAAAAACTGTTTTTT. It specifies CASSVQGANEKLFF.

This clone was found a few times. The rearrangement joins TRBV5-6 to TRBJ2-1; 9 nucleotides align to TRBD1. Germline loops: CDR1 SGHDT, CDR2 YYEEEE. This CDR3 contains 13 residues. Trimming removed 5 bases from V and 7 bases from J; junction bases left unmatched: 4. Here the CDR3 reads CASSHGTGNEQFF. CDR3 nucleotide sequence: TGTGCCAGCAGTCACGGGACAGGGAATGAGCAGTTCTTC.

In this sample, this clone is medium-sized. The chain joins TRBV15 to TRBJ1-2; D remains unclear. The CDR3 loop spans 15 amino acids. Germline values: CDR1 LNHNV, CDR2 YYDKDF (reference sequence). V dropped 3 bases and J dropped 1 base, with 12 bases sitting between them. The CDR3 DNA is TGTGCCACCAGCAGCAGAAAGAGTTTTAACTATGGCTACACCTTC. This encodes CATSSRKSFNYGYTF.

The V call is TRBV5-1, the J call TRBJ2-3; maybe TRBD2 (5 bases). CDR1 and CDR2 (germline): SGHRS, YFSETQ. V was clipped by 3 bases and J by 2 bases, with 10 bases between them. The CDR3 runs 14 residues. CDR3 residues: CASSSTTNTDTQYF. Written as DNA, the CDR3 is TGCGCCAGCAGCTCCACGACTAACACAGATACGCAGTATTTT.

The chain recombines TRBV7-9 with TRBJ1-1, with D perhaps matching TRBD1 (5 bases). This CDR3 contains 13 residues. CDR1 is SEHNR and CDR2 is FQNEAQ in the germline V gene (reference sequence). Trimming stripped 1 base from V and 4 bases from J, with 7 bases between. CDR3 loop: CASSLDQGTEAFF. The CDR3 bases are TGTGCCAGCAGCTTAGACCAGGGCACTGAAGCTTTCTTT.

In this sample, this clone turned up a few times. This chain links TRBV27 with TRBJ2-2, with D unclear. V lost 4 bases, J lost 4 bases, and 13 bases lay in between. This CDR3 region has 15 residues. Germline V gene sequence: CDR1 MNHEY, CDR2 SMNVEV (reference sequence). CDR3 sequence: CASSWGSTGTGELFF. Here the CDR3 DNA reads TGTGCCAGCAGTTGGGGTAGTACGGGCACCGGGGAGCTGTTTTTT.

The CDR3 is CASSLVGDNEQFF. CDR3 nucleotide sequence: TGTGCCAGCAGCCTGGTTGGAGACAATGAGCAGTTCTTC. V gene TRBV14 combines with J gene TRBJ2-1; no clear D gene. The germline V gene has CDR1 SGHDN and CDR2 FVKESK. The CDR3 runs to 13 residues. Trimming took 4 bases from V and 5 from J, leaving 9 bases between them.

V is TRBV11-3 and J is TRBJ2-7, with D perhaps matching TRBD1 or TRBD2 (5 bases each). V lost 4 bases and J 6 bases, leaving 16 bases between the germline ends. This CDR3 spans 14 amino acids. The V gene's germline CDR1 is SGHNT and CDR2 YENEEA. CDR3 DNA: TGTGCCAGCAGCTGGGGTGGGGGAGAAGGCGAGCAGTACTTC. Translating gives CASSWGGGEGEQYF.

This clone was counted a single time. The chain combines TRBV7-6 with TRBJ2-5; D remains unclear. With 1 base removed from V and 2 bases from J, the gap between germline ends came to 8 bases. The CDR3 is 14 amino acids. CDR1 and CDR2 (germline): SGHVS, FNYEAQ. This CDR3 reads CASSLGHKQETQYF. DNA for the CDR3: TGTGCCAGCAGCTTAGGGCACAAACAAGAGACCCAGTACTTC.

This clone was detected only a few times. This chain links TRBV5-6 with TRBJ2-5; D not resolved. The CDR3 is 13 residues long. V dropped 2 bases and J dropped 2 bases, with 7 bases sitting between them. The germline CDR1 and CDR2 sequences are SGHDT and YYEEEE. Written as DNA, the CDR3 is TGTGCCAGCAGCTTAGGGCAGCAAGAGACCCAGTACTTC. It specifies CASSLGQQETQYF. The full variable domain, its missing parts supplied by reference TRBV5-6 and TRBJ2-5, is DAGVTQSPTHLIKTRGQQVTLRCSPKSGHDTVSWYQQALGQGPQFIFQYYEEEERQRGNFPDRFSGHQFPNYSSELNVNALLLGDSALYLCASSLGQQETQYFGPGTRLLVL.

The V gene is TRBV25-1, the J gene TRBJ2-7; no reliable D call. Trimming took off 2 bases at V and 2 bases at J, with 7 bases between the two ends. The CDR3 is 13 residues long. Germline V gene sequence: CDR1 MGHDK, CDR2 SYGVNS. The CDR3 is CASSELGTYEQYF. The CDR3 region has the DNA TGTGCCAGCAGTGAACTAGGAACCTACGAGCAGTACTTC.

This clone was seen a few times. J is TRBJ1-1 and V is TRBV5-1, with no clear D. CDR3 length: 11 residues. Per the germline V gene, CDR1 is SGHRS and CDR2 is YFSETQ. The germline V and J ends were trimmed by 4 bases and 3 bases, with 4 bases remaining between them. The DNA of the CDR3 is TGCGCCAGCAGCACGGACACTGAAGCTTTCTTT. Translating it yields CASSTDTEAFF.

The chain is built from TRBV19 and TRBJ1-5; no reliable D call. Trimming removed 1 base from V and 5 bases from J, with 9 bases in between. Germline V gives CDR1 LNHDA, CDR2 SQIVND (reference sequence). The CDR3 is 14 residues long. CDR3 protein: CASSIAVPDQPQHF. The CDR3 DNA is TGTGCCAGTAGTATAGCAGTCCCCGATCAGCCCCAGCATTTT.

The chain combines TRBV27 with TRBJ2-1; 7 positions agree with TRBD1. The CDR3 runs 14 residues. Germline assignment: CDR1 MNHEY and CDR2 SMNVEV (reference sequence). The trim removed 3 bases at V and 1 base at J, leaving 0 bases unmatched. CDR3 sequence: CASSLTGSYNEQFF. The CDR3 region has the DNA TGTGCCAGCAGTTTGACAGGGTCCTACAATGAGCAGTTCTTC.

V is TRBV9 and J is TRBJ1-1; D remains unclear. V gave up 4 bases and J gave up 7 bases, with 20 bases separating them. This CDR3 is built from 15 residues. The germline gives CDR1 SGDLS, CDR2 YYNGEE. DNA for the CDR3: TGTGCCAGCAGCCCCACTTCCGGGTGGCATTTTGAAGCTTTCTTT. Encoded protein: CASSPTSGWHFEAFF.